The T cell receptor beta chain described here comes from a study of T cell clonality in common variable immunodeficiency (dated by TCRdb to between 2015 and 2016). The investigation overall reported the following: Increased TCRbeta clonality was found in CVID subjects compared with healthy controls (t-test p = 0.018), with the increase being most characteristic of about a third of subjects. Healthy controls shared more TCRbeta clones with each other than CVID subjects shared among themselves (p < 0.0001). Differences among patients in the CVID cohort limited the correlations between repertoire features and clinical complications. Although equal DNA input was used, an average of about 81,820 unique sequences per sample was obtained for controls, compared with about 29,000 for CVID samples. CVID TCRbeta sequences were reported to have fewer deletions and N-nucleotide insertions and to lack highly modified clones with 13 or more V deletions. The authors noted that sequencing repertoires of T cell subpopulations would be needed to clarify what caused the increased clonality in CVID.

For sequencing, equivalent amounts of genomic DNA were input from CVID and control samples. For every sample, a 60 bp segment covering the rearranged TCRbeta CDR3 region was amplified and then sequenced. The immunoSEQ assay, a bias-corrected multiplex PCR with high-throughput sequencing, was employed for TCRbeta amplification. In the source study's methods: Each unique nucleotide sequence was treated as a clone and annotated with V, D and J genes, copy number and frequency. Sequences were labeled productive if in frame, and non-productive if out of frame or containing stop codons. As previously described, Shannon's entropy was used to calculate clonality. The predicted amino acid sequences of productive clones were used to derive mean CDR3 Kyte-Doolittle hydropathy. The R hclust function was used to hierarchically cluster scaled V gene usage with Manhattan distance and complete linkage. To assess clone sharing by CDR3 amino acid sequence, 12 repertoires per group were resampled over 100 rounds. Repertoires were searched for approximately 77 published EBV-specific and fewer than 300 published CMV-specific TCRbeta sequences. A couple of CVID samples yielding fewer than 10,000 sequences were excluded from analysis, leaving approximately 42 CVID repertoires. TCRdb carries this immuneACCESS record with in-frame sequences only. Its versions omit some clonotypes, under half of them owing to an unresolved V gene in the studies checked, with the rest unexplained. V, J and clone size reflect that table, while D and trimming were determined from the DNA. For this sample the table reports about 40,000 clones, with no clone seen just once. Jointly, the top ten make up approximately 2.9% of the sample.

Both CVID patients and healthy controls were predominantly of Caucasian heritage. Heparinized peripheral whole blood samples of roughly 5 to 8.5 ml were obtained from each donor. Genomic DNA from adults with common variable immune deficiency (CVID) and from healthy adult controls was used for sequencing of TCRbeta CDR3 repertoires. A total of about 22 healthy adult volunteers (around 12 female and 10 or so male; age range about 20 to 75 years, mean age about 32) were included in the control group. Diluted blood was density-centrifuged over Hypaque 1077 or Ficoll-Paque to isolate peripheral blood mononuclear cells. Genomic DNA was obtained from unsorted mononuclear cells through either Qiagen column purification or a centrifugation-based method. This clone turned up a few times. The antigen it recognizes is unknown. The read halts 3 residues ahead of the CDR3 end, with the missing end drawn from the germline J gene.

The CDR3 goes from the cysteine to the phenylalanine over 13 residues. Of the CDR3's DNA, 30 bases were read; they are in frame from base 1. CDR1 and CDR2, per the germline V gene (reference sequence), are DFQATT and SNEGSKA. The germline ends are 13 bases apart after V is trimmed by 5 bases and J by 3 bases. The clonotype originates from a person between 18 and 75 years old in good health. What was sequenced was peripheral blood mononuclear cells. The V and J segments used are TRBV20-1 and TRBJ1-1; the D gene is perhaps TRBD1, from 5 matching bases. The DNA read from the CDR3 is TGCAGTGCTTCCGACGGGGGGGACACTGAA. Its translation reads: CSASDGGDTE. The complete CDR3 protein is CSASDGGDTEAFF.